These 4 T cell receptor beta chains came from one sample sequenced in a study of blood T cell repertoires in COVID-19. Sequencing was performed with immunoSEQ multiplex PCR; in TCRdb, only in-frame clones are kept and a portion is missing. This table holds 150,000 to 170,000 clones, roughly 84% found once. The sequenced sample was peripheral blood. The receptors here all came from a woman aged 60-75 years with COVID-19, enrolled during active disease.

The chain uses TRBV5-1 and TRBJ2-1; D is possibly TRBD2 (7 bases). V was trimmed by 4 bases and J by 6 bases, leaving 11 bases between them. The CDR3 extends over 13 amino acids. Germline-derived CDR1 and CDR2 are SGHRS and YFSETQ. As DNA, the CDR3 is TGCGCCAGCAGCCGGGGGGCCGTCAATGAGCAGTTCTTC. Residues: CASSRGAVNEQFF.

V is TRBV11-3 and J is TRBJ2-1; 10 nucleotides match TRBD2. This CDR3 is built from 16 residues. Germline CDR1 and CDR2: SGHNT and YENEEA. The ends lost 4 bases at V and 7 bases at J; junction bases unmatched: 10. The CDR3 sequence is CASSSSSGRRENEQFF. The CDR3 DNA sequence: TGTGCCAGCAGCTCATCTAGCGGGAGAAGGGAAAATGAGCAGTTCTTC.

The J gene is TRBJ2-5, the V gene TRBV14, with 8 positions matching TRBD1. Germline V gene lookup returns CDR1 SGHDN and CDR2 FVKESK. V shed 1 base, J shed 0 bases, and the junction held 4 bases outside the gene matches. CDR3 length: 16 residues. CDR3 nucleotides: TGTGCCAGCAGCCAAGGGGGGACAGGAGACCAAGAGACCCAGTACTTC. This gives the protein CASSQGGTGDQETQYF.

This chain links TRBV27 with TRBJ1-2; 10 nucleotides match TRBD1. Unmatched junction bases numbered 14, after V lost 7 bases and J lost 0 bases. Looked up from germline, CDR1 is MNHEY and CDR2 is SMNVEV (reference sequence). The CDR3 covers 18 residues. DNA for the CDR3: TGTGCCAGCACCTTTTTGGGACAGGGGAAAAAAGCTAACTATGGCTACACCTTC. Amino acid sequence: CASTFLGQGKKANYGYTF.